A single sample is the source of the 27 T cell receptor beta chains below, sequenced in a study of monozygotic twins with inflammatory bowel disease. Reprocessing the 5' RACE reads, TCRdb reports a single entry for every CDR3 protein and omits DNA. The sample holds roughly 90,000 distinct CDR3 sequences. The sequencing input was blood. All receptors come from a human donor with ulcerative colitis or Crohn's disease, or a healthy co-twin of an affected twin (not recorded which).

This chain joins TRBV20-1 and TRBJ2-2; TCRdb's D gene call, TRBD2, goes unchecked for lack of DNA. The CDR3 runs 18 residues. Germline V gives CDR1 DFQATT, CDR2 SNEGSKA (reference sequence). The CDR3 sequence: CSATQGLAGEDGTGELFF.

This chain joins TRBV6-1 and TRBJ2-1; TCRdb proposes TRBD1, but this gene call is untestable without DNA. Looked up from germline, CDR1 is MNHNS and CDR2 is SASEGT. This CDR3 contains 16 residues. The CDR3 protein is CASKFRVPPSYNEQFF.

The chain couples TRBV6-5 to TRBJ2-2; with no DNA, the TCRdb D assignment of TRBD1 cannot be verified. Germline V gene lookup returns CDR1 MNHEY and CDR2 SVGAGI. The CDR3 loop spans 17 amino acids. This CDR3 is CASSYSGRGHSTGELFF.

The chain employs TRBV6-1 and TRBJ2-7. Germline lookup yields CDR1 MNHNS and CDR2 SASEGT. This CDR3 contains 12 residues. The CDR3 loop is CASSETDGEQYF.

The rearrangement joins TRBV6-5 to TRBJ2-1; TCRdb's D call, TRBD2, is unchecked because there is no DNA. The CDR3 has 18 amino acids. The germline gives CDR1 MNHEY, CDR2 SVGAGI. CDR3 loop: CASSLTSGGPSSYNEQFF.

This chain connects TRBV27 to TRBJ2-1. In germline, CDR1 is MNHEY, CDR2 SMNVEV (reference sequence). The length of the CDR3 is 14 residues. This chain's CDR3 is CASSLSKFDNEQFF.

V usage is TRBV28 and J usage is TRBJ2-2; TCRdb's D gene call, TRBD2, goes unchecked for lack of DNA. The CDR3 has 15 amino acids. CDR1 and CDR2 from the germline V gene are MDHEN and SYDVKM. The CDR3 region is CASSLQGGYTGELFF.

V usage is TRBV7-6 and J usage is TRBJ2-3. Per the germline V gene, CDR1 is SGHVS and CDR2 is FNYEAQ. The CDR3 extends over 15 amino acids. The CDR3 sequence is CASSLVSRVTDTQYF. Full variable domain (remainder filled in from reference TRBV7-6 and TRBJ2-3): GAGVSQSPRYKVTKRGQDVALRCDPISGHVSLYWYRQALGQGPEFLTYFNYEAQQDKSGLPNDRFSAERPEGSISTLTIQRTEQRDSAMYRCASSLVSRVTDTQYFGPGTRLTVL.

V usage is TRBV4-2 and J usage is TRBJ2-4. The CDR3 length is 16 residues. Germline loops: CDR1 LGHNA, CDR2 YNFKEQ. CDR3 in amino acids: CASSPGRAFAKNMQYF.

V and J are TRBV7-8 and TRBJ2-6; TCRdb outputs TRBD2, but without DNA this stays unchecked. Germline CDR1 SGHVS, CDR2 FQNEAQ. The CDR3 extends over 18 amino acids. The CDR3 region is CASSLSGTSFSGANVLTF.

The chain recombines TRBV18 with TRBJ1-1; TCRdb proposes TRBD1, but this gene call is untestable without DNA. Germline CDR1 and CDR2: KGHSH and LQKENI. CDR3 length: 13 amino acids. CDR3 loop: CASSGQTYTEAFF. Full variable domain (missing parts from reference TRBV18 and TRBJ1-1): NAGVMQNPRHLVRRRGQEARLRCSPMKGHSHVYWYRQLPEEGLKFMVYLQKENIIDESGMPKERFSAEFPKEGPSILRIQQVVRGDSAAYFCASSGQTYTEAFFGQGTRLTVV.

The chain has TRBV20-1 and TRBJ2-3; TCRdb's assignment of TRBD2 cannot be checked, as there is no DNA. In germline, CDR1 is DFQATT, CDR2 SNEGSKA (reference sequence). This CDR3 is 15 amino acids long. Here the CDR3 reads CSAPGLAGGPGTQYF.

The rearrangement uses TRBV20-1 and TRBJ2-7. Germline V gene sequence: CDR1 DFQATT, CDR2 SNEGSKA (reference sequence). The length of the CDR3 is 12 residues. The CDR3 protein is CSASSRAYEQYF.

The CDR3 is CSARARGVSYNEQFF. The chain couples TRBV20-1 to TRBJ2-1; TCRdb gives TRBD1 as the D gene, but with no DNA this cannot be confirmed. This CDR3 contains 15 residues. Germline lookup yields CDR1 DFQATT and CDR2 SNEGSKA (reference sequence).

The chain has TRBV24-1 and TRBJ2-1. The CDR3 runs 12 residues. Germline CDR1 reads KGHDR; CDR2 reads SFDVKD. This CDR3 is CATGISGNEQFF.

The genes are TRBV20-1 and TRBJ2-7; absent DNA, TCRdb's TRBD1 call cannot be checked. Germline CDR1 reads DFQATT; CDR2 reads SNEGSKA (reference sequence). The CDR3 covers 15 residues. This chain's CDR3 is CSARVGDRVSYEQYF.

The CDR3 is CASSDRAYEQYF. The J gene is TRBJ2-7, the V gene TRBV6-1. CDR1 is MNHNS and CDR2 is SASEGT in the germline V gene. The CDR3 sequence is 12 residues long.

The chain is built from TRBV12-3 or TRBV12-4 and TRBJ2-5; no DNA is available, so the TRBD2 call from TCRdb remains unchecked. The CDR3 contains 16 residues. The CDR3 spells CASSLVRLAGDETQYF.

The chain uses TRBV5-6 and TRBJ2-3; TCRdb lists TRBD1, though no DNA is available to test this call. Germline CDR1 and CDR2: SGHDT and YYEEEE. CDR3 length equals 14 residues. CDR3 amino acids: CASSRPRVQNTQYF.

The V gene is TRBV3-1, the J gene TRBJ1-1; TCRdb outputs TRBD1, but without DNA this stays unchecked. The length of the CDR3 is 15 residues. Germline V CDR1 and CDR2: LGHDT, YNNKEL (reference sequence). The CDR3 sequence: CASSQDGWGDTEAFF.

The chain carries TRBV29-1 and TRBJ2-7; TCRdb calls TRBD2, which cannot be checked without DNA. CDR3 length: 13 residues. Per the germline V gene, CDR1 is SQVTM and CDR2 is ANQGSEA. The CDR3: CSVERAEGPEQYF.

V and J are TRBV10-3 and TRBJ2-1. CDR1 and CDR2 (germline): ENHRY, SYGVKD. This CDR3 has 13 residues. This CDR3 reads CAIRIKDYNEQFF.

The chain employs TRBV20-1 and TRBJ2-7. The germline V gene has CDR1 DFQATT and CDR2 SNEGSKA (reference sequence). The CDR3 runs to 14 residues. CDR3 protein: CSARDSARDYEQYF.

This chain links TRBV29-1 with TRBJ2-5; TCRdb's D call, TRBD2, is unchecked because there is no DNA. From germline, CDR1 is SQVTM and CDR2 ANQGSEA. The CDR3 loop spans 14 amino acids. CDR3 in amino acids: CSVARAGGEETQYF.

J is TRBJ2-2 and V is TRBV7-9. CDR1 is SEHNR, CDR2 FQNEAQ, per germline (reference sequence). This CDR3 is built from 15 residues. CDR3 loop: CASSLGLAGTGELFF.

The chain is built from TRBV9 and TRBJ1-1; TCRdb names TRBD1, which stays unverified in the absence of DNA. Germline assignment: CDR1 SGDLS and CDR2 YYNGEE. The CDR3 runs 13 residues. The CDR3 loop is CASSGGGNTEAFF.

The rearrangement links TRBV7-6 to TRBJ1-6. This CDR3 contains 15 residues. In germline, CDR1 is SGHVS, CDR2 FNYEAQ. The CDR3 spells CASSFRLDYNSPLHF.